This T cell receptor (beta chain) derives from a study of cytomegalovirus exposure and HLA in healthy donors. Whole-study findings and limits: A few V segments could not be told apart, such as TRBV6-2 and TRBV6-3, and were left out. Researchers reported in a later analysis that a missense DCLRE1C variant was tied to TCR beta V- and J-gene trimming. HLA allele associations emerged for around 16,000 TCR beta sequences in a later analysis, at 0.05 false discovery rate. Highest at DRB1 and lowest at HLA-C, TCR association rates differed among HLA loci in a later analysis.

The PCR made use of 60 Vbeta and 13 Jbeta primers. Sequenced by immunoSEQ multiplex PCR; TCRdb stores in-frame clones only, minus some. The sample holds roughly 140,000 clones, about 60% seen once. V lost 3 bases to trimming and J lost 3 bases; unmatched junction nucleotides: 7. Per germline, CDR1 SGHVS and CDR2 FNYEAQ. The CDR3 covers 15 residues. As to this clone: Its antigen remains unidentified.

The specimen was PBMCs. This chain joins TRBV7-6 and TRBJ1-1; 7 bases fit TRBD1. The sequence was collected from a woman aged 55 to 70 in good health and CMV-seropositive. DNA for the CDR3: TGTGCCAGCAGCTTGGGTGGCAGGGGGTACACTGAAGCTTTCTTT. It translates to CASSLGGRGYTEAFF.